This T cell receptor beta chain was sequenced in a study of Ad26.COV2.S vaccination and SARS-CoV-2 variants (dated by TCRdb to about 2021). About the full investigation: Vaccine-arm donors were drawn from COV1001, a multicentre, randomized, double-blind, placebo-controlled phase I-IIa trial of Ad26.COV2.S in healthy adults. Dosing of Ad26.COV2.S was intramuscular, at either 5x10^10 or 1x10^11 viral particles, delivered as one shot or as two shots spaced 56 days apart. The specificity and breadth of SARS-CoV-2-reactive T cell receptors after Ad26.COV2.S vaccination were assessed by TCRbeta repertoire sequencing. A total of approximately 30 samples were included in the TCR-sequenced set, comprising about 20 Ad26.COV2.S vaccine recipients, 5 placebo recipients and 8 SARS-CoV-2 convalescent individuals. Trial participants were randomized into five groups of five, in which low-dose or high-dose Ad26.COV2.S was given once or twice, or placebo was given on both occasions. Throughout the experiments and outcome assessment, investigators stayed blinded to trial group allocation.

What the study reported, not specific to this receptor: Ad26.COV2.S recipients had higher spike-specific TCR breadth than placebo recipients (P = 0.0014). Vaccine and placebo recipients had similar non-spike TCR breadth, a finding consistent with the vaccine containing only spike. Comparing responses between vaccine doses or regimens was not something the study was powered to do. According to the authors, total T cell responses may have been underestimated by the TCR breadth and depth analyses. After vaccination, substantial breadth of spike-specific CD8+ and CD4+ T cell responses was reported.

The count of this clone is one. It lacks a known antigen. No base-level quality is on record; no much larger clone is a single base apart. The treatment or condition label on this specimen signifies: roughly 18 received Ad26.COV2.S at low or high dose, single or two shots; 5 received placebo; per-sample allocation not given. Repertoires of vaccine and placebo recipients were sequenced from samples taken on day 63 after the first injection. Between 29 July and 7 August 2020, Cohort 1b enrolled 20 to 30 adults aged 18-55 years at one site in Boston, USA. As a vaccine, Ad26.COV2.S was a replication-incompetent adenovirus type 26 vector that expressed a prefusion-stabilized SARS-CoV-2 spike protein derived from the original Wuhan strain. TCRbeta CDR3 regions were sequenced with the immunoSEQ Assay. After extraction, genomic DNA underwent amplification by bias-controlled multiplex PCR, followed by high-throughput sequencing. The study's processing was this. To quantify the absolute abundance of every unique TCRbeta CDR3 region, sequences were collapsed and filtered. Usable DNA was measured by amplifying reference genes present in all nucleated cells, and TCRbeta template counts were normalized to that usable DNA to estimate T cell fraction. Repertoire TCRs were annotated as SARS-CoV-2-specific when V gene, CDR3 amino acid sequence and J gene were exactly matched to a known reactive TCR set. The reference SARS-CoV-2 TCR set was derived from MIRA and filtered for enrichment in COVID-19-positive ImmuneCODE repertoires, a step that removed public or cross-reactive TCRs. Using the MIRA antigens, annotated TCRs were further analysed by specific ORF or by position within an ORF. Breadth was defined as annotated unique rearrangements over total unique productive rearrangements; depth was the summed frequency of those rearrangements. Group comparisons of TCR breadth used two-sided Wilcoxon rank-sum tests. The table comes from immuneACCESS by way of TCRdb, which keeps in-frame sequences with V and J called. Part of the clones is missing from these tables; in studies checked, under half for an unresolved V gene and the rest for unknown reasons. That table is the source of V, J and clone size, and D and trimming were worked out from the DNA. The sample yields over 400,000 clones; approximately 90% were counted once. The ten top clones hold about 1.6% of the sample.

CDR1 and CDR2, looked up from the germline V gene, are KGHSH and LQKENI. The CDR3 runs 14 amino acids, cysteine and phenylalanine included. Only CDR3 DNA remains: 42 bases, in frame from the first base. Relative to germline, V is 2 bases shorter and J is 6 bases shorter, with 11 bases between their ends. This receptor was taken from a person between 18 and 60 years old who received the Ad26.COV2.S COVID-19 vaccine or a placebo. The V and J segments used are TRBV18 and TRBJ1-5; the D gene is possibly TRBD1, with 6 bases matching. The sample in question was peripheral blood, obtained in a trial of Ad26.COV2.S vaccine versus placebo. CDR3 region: CASSPAGAVQPQHF. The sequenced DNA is TGTGCCAGCTCACCAGCGGGGGCGGTTCAGCCCCAGCATTTT.